The 30 T cell receptor beta chains given below trace back to one sample, sequenced in a study of blood T cell repertoires in COVID-19. Measured with immunoSEQ multiplex PCR; TCRdb has only the in-frame clones, and not every one. The sample lists around 300,000 clones, approximately 90% occurring once. Material: peripheral blood. These receptors were collected from a woman aged 25 to 39 with COVID-19, enrolled during active disease.

The genes are TRBV6-6 and TRBJ1-3, with TRBD1 matching 10 bases. This CDR3 is 14 amino acids long. The V gene's germline CDR1 is MNHNY and CDR2 SVGAGI (reference sequence). The trim removed 7 bases at V and 7 bases at J, leaving 7 bases unmatched. CDR3 sequence: CASILLGQGNTIYF. CDR3 nucleotide sequence: TGTGCCAGCATCCTCCTGGGACAGGGGAACACCATATATTTT.

This sequence joins TRBV29-1 and TRBJ2-7; 9 nucleotides agree with TRBD2. CDR3 length equals 11 residues. Germline V gene lookup returns CDR1 SQVTM and CDR2 ANQGSEA. Trimming removed 6 bases from V and 6 bases from J; junction bases left unmatched: 3. For the CDR3, the DNA is TGCAGCGTCCGAGCGGGAGGCGAGCAGTACGTC. Its translation: CSVRAGGEQYV.

The rearrangement links TRBV27 to TRBJ1-2, with 7 bases aligning to TRBD1. Germline V gene sequence: CDR1 MNHEY, CDR2 SMNVEV (reference sequence). The CDR3 sequence is 15 residues long. The J segment lost 5 bases and the V segment lost 4 bases, leaving 10 bases of the junction unmatched. CDR3 region: CASSSTTGLRYGYTF. CDR3 coding DNA: TGTGCCAGCAGTTCAACGACAGGGCTTCGTTATGGCTACACCTTC.

In regard to this clone: A read error may account for a junction end that differs from germline. The V gene is TRBV7-9, the J gene TRBJ2-1; D is perhaps TRBD1 (7 bases). The germline V gene has CDR1 SEHNR and CDR2 FQNEAQ (reference sequence). The CDR3 covers 16 residues. The CDR3, as DNA: TGTGCCAGCAGCCTAGCCAGTCAGGGGGGTTCCGATGAGCAGTTCTTC. Its translation is CASSLASQGGSDEQFF.

This clone was seen only a few times. The CDR3: CATSRGGGNTEAFF. The DNA of the CDR3 is TGTGCCACCAGCAGAGGCGGGGGGAACACTGAAGCTTTCTTT. The chain is built from TRBV15 and TRBJ1-1; possibly TRBD1 for D (5 bases). Trimming pared 1 base from V and 1 base from J, leaving 7 bases between. This CDR3 is 14 amino acids long. CDR1 and CDR2 from the germline V gene are LNHNV and YYDKDF (reference sequence).

The J gene is TRBJ2-2, the V gene TRBV19, with D uncertain. Germline V gene sequence: CDR1 LNHDA, CDR2 SQIVND (reference sequence). Trimming removed 2 bases at V and 0 bases at J, with 7 bases between. The CDR3 spans 15 residues. CDR3 bases: TGTGCCAGTAGTATAACGGTGGCGAACACCGGGGAGCTGTTTTTT. Translation: CASSITVANTGELFF.

Here the CDR3 reads CAVRGASGTDTQYF. DNA of the CDR3: TGTGCCGTCAGGGGGGCTAGCGGCACAGATACGCAGTATTTT. The chain employs TRBV19 and TRBJ2-3; D is perhaps TRBD1 (7 bases). This CDR3 region has 14 residues. Germline V gene sequence: CDR1 LNHDA, CDR2 SQIVND (reference sequence). V lost 11 bases to trimming and J lost 1 base, with 16 bases between them.

The chain joins TRBV18 to TRBJ2-5; 8 nucleotides align to TRBD1. The V segment lost 0 bases and the J segment 3 bases; nucleotides outside the gene matches: 6. The CDR3 sequence is 16 residues long. The germline V gene encodes CDR1 KGHSH and CDR2 LQKENI. CDR3 in DNA: TGTGCCAGCTCACCACCCGGCAGGGGGCGGGAAGAGACCCAGTACTTC. It codes for CASSPPGRGREETQYF.

V gene TRBV4-3 combines with J gene TRBJ2-5; D might be TRBD2 (6 bases). Germline V gene sequence: CDR1 LGHNA, CDR2 YSLEER. The V and J ends lost 1 base and 6 bases respectively, with 12 bases between them. This CDR3 spans 14 amino acids. In nucleotides, the CDR3 is TGCGCCAGCAGCCAAGGTTGGGGGGTCAAGACCCAGTACTTC. Its translation: CASSQGWGVKTQYF.

The chain employs TRBV6-5 and TRBJ2-1, with 7 bases that match TRBD2. V was clipped by 6 bases and J by 2 bases; unmatched bases: 7. Germline CDR1 is MNHEY and CDR2 is SVGAGI. The CDR3 runs to 15 residues. This CDR3 is CASSISGQPYNEQFF. The DNA of the CDR3 is TGTGCCAGCAGCATTAGCGGGCAGCCCTACAATGAGCAGTTCTTC.

The table lists this clone with a count of one. The chain carries TRBV29-1 and TRBJ2-3; 7 bases match TRBD2. Per the germline V gene, CDR1 is SQVTM and CDR2 is ANQGSEA. The length of the CDR3 is 15 residues. V lost 4 bases to trimming and J lost 2 bases; unmatched junction nucleotides: 9. DNA for the CDR3: TGCAGCGTTGTAGGAAGCGGGAACTACACAGATACGCAGTATTTT. Amino acids: CSVVGSGNYTDTQYF.

The rearrangement uses TRBV12-3 or TRBV12-4 and TRBJ2-7; D perhaps matches TRBD2 (7 bases). The CDR3 consists of 13 residues. With 9 bases removed from V and 5 bases from J, the gap between germline ends came to 17 bases. CDR3 in DNA: TGTGCCAGGCCTGAGGGGGGGGCTCACGAGCAGTACGTC. Amino acid sequence: CARPEGGAHEQYV.

The gene calls are TRBV7-9 and TRBJ2-1; a weak D match, TRBD1 (6 bases). The CDR3 totals 15 residues. The germline V gene encodes CDR1 SEHNR and CDR2 FQNEAQ (reference sequence). Trimming stripped 2 bases from V and 5 bases from J, with 13 bases between. The CDR3 DNA follows: TGTGCCAGCAGCTTAATCCAGGGGCTAAACAATGAGCAGTTCTTC. Its translation is CASSLIQGLNNEQFF.

The genes are TRBV11-3 and TRBJ1-1, with unresolved D. Trimming took 7 bases from V and 5 from J, leaving 14 bases between them. Germline CDR1 is SGHNT and CDR2 is YENEEA. There are 13 residues in the CDR3. CDR3 loop: CASTRRAGTEAFF. The CDR3 DNA is TGTGCCAGCACCCGAAGGGCGGGGACTGAAGCTTTCTTT.

The rearrangement links TRBV5-4 to TRBJ1-1, with D possibly matching TRBD1 (5 bases). Germline CDR1 SGHNT, CDR2 YYREEE (reference sequence). The CDR3 runs 15 residues. V dropped 4 bases and J dropped 1 base, with 14 bases sitting between them. This CDR3 reads CASSRAGYQNTEAFF. CDR3 sequence (DNA): TGTGCCAGCAGCCGAGCAGGGTACCAGAACACTGAAGCTTTCTTT. Full variable domain (missing parts from reference TRBV5-4 and TRBJ1-1): ETGVTQSPTHLIKTRGQQVTLRCSSQSGHNTVSWYQQALGQGPQFIFQYYREEENGRGNFPPRFSGLQFPNYSSELNVNALELDDSALYLCASSRAGYQNTEAFFGQGTRLTVV.

V is TRBV3-1 (or the pseudogene TRBV3-2) and J is TRBJ2-1; 8 bases fit TRBD2. This CDR3 region has 14 residues. Germline V CDR1 and CDR2: LGHDT, YNNKEL (reference sequence). V shed 6 bases and J 9 bases; nucleotides not matched to a gene: 10. The CDR3 bases are TGTGCCAGCAGGGGGCGACGGGGGGGCGGTGAGCAGTTCTTC. Its translation: CASRGRRGGGEQFF.

The V and J genes are TRBV19 and TRBJ1-5, with TRBD1 matching 10 bases. The CDR3 has 18 residues. V lost 10 bases to trimming and J lost 0 bases; unmatched junction nucleotides: 15. The V gene's germline CDR1 is LNHDA and CDR2 SQIVND (reference sequence). Written as DNA, the CDR3 is TGTGCCATACCGACAGGGGGCATTCTATTGACTAGCAATCAGCCCCAGCATTTT. As protein: CAIPTGGILLTSNQPQHF.

This clone occurred a few times. The chain is built from TRBV2 and TRBJ2-7, with a possible D match to TRBD1 (6 bases). Germline lookup yields CDR1 SNHLY and CDR2 FYNNEI. The CDR3 has 14 amino acids. Trimming left V 8 bases short and J 1 base short, with 15 bases between. In DNA form, the CDR3 reads TGTGCCAGCGTACTGCCGGACAGTTCCTACGAGCAGTACGTC. This sequence encodes CASVLPDSSYEQYV.

V gene TRBV15 combines with J gene TRBJ2-3, with a possible D match to TRBD1 (5 bases). V was cut by 1 base and J by 4 bases, with 12 bases left in between. CDR1 is LNHNV, CDR2 YYDKDF, per germline (reference sequence). The CDR3 spans 15 residues. CDR3 sequence reads: CATSRGAGWSDTQYF. The DNA for the CDR3 is TGTGCCACCAGCAGAGGGGCAGGGTGGTCAGATACGCAGTATTTT.

Only one count was recorded for this clone. The chain carries TRBV6-2 or TRBV6-3 and TRBJ1-5; perhaps TRBD1 as D (6 bases). Germline CDR1 is MNHEY and CDR2 is SVGEGT. The CDR3 is made up of 15 amino acids. Trimming took 5 bases from V and 4 from J, leaving 15 bases between them. CDR3 sequence reads: CASSPRGASNQPQHF. The CDR3 DNA sequence: TGTGCCAGCAGTCCCCGGGGGGCCTCTAATCAGCCCCAGCATTTT.

V usage is TRBV19 and J usage is TRBJ2-1; TRBD2 agrees at 8 bases. In germline, CDR1 is LNHDA, CDR2 SQIVND (reference sequence). The junction had 5 bases not matched to a gene; V was cut back by 3 bases and J by 4 bases. The CDR3 is made up of 15 amino acids. The CDR3 region has the DNA TGTGCCAGTAGTATTCGGGGGGGCCTATACAATGAGCAGTTCTTC. This gives the protein CASSIRGGLYNEQFF.

Note on this clone: Other DNA sequences in this sample translate to the same CDR3. The chain combines TRBV6-2 or TRBV6-3 with TRBJ2-1; no reliable D call. This CDR3 has 11 amino acids. CDR1 and CDR2 from the germline V gene are MNHEY and SVGEGT. V was clipped by 5 bases and J by 3 bases, with 2 bases between them. The CDR3 DNA sequence: TGTGCCAGCAGTCTCTACAATGAGCAGTTCTTC. Protein sequence: CASSLYNEQFF.

The chain joins TRBV28 to TRBJ1-2, with TRBD1 identical over 7 bases. The CDR3 has 15 amino acids. Germline V lookup: CDR1 MDHEN, CDR2 SYDVKM. The junction had 12 bases not matched to a gene; V was cut back by 7 bases and J by 4 bases. CDR3 bases: TGTGCCAGCACCTCCAGGGGGGACCCCACCTATGGCTACACCTTC. This codes for CASTSRGDPTYGYTF.

The chain employs TRBV5-1 and TRBJ2-3, with 9 positions matching TRBD2. Per the germline V gene, CDR1 is SGHRS and CDR2 is YFSETQ. V gave up 2 bases and J gave up 6 bases; unmatched junction bases: 10. CDR3 length: 16 residues. CDR3 sequence (DNA): TGCGCCAGCAGCTTCGGGACTAGCCAAGTACGGGATACGCAGTATTTT. Translating it yields CASSFGTSQVRDTQYF. The full variable domain, completed using reference TRBV5-1 and TRBJ2-3, is KAGVTQTPRYLIKTRGQQVTLSCSPISGHRSVSWYQQTPGQGLQFLFEYFSETQRNKGNFPGRFSGRQFSNSRSEMNVSTLELGDSALYLCASSFGTSQVRDTQYFGPGTRLTVL.

The gene calls are TRBV12-3 or TRBV12-4 and TRBJ1-1; 7 nucleotides line up with TRBD1. Germline trimming cut 6 bases from V and 7 bases from J; bases unmatched to any gene: 8. CDR3 length: 13 amino acids. CDR3 protein: CASSRGTDLEAFF. The DNA for the CDR3 is TGTGCCAGCAGCCGCGGGACAGACCTTGAAGCTTTCTTT.

This chain links TRBV21-1 with TRBJ1-2; the table gives TRBD1 as D, unverified against the DNA. TRBV21-1 is tagged as a pseudogene. The CDR3 loop spans 14 amino acids. The CDR3 DNA sequence: TGTGCCAGCAGCAAAGGGGGCAGGGTCGGTGGCTACACCTTC. Its protein is CASSKGGRVGGYTF.

This clone was detected only a few times. The CDR3 bases are TGTGCCAGCAGCGACTGGGCTAACTATGGCTACACCTTC. It translates to CASSDWANYGYTF. The chain employs TRBV14 and TRBJ1-2; D is undetermined. The CDR3 spans 13 residues. Germline V gives CDR1 SGHDN, CDR2 FVKESK. V was cut by 5 bases and J by 0 bases, with 7 bases left in between.

The chain has TRBV11-2 and TRBJ2-2; 8 positions agree with TRBD1. The CDR3 length is 17 residues. The V segment lost 6 bases and the J segment 6 bases; nucleotides outside the gene matches: 15. The germline V gene has CDR1 SGHAT and CDR2 FQNNGV. The CDR3 region is CASRPRLGQGNAGELFF. CDR3 in DNA: TGTGCCAGCAGGCCTCGCCTCGGACAGGGTAACGCCGGGGAGCTGTTTTTT.

The chain employs TRBV19 and TRBJ1-1; weak D call: TRBD1 (5 bases). The germline V and J ends were trimmed by 5 bases and 5 bases, with 9 bases remaining between them. Germline CDR1 and CDR2: LNHDA and SQIVND (reference sequence). The CDR3 contains 12 residues. CDR3 sequence reads: CASSPRQTEAFF. The DNA for the CDR3 is TGTGCCAGTAGTCCCCGACAGACTGAAGCTTTCTTT.

This clone has a single count. The rearrangement links TRBV27 to TRBJ1-5, with D unresolved. The germline CDR1 and CDR2 sequences are MNHEY and SMNVEV (reference sequence). This CDR3 region has 14 residues. Trimming shortened V by 3 bases and J by 5 bases, and 11 bases separated the two germline ends. CDR3 nucleotide sequence: TGTGCCAGCAGTTTTCCTCCCGGGTATCAGCCCCAGCATTTT. It encodes CASSFPPGYQPQHF.